A selection of T cell receptor beta chains follows, all from one sample in a study of T cells in Graves' hyperthyroidism and ophthalmopathy. Using its own MiXCR run on the multiplex PCR reads, TCRdb lists one record per CDR3 protein. The data show 450,000 to 700,000 distinct CDR3 sequences, roughly 46% seen once. Material: peripheral blood or thyroid tissue (not recorded which). Source of these receptors: an adult woman with Graves' disease, either hyperthyroidism or ophthalmopathy (not recorded which). Each CDR3 is given with its conserved first and last residue. A D gene is named only where the DNA matches it firmly. Size is omitted from some rows. Given values are once, few, many or a class for expanded clones.

13,NA,NA,TRBV7-9,TRBJ1-2,TGTGCCAGCAGCGGGGGGGCCAACTATGGCTACACCTTC,CASSGGANYGYTF
15,NA,many,TRBV7-2,TRBJ2-2,TGTGCCAGCAGCTTAAGAGCGCCCGGGGCCGGGGAGCTGTTTTTT,CASSLRAPGAGELFF
14,NA,few,TRBV6-1,TRBJ1-6,TGTGCCAGGGGGGGGGGGGACCTGGATTCACCCCTCCACTTT,CARGGGDLDSPLHF
12,NA,NA,TRBV7-6,TRBJ2-7,TGTGCCAGCAGTGTCAGGGCAGACGAGCAGTACTTC,CASSVRADEQYF
14,NA,NA,TRBV5-1,TRBJ1-1,TGCGCCAGCAGCTTGCTTGGCCCGGACACTGAAGCTTTCTTT,CASSLLGPDTEAFF
16,TRBD1,NA,TRBV7-6,TRBJ1-4,TGTGCCAGCAGCTCCGGACAGGGCAGAACTAATGAAAAACTGTTTTTT,CASSSGQGRTNEKLFF
20,NA,many,TRBV7-2,TRBJ2-7,TGTGCCAGCAGTTTGGTGGTTCGGACGGCATCAAAACTTCACTCCTACGAGCAGTACTTC,CASSLVVRTASKLHSYEQYF
15,TRBD2,many,TRBV9,TRBJ2-7,TGTGCCAGCAGCGTAGAAGGAGCGGGATCCTACGAGCAGTACTTC,CASSVEGAGSYEQYF
15,NA,many,TRBV7-9,TRBJ2-2,TGTGCCAGCAGCACTCGGACCAGGAGCACCGGGGAGCTGTTTTTT,CASSTRTRSTGELFF
15,TRBD1,many,TRBV5-1,TRBJ2-7,TGCGCCAGCAGAAACCCCGGGACAGGGGCTTACGAGCAGTACTTC,CASRNPGTGAYEQYF
15,NA,few,TRBV10-3,TRBJ2-2,TGTGCCAGCAGCAAGACTAATCTGAACACCGGGGAGCTGTTTTTT,CASSKTNLNTGELFF
15,NA,NA,TRBV9,TRBJ2-7,TGTGCCAGCAGTCCGGTGGGGCTAGGCTCCTACGAGCAGTACTTC,CASSPVGLGSYEQYF
13,TRBD1,NA,TRBV7-2,TRBJ1-4,TGTGCCAGCAGCCTGCGACAGGGGGCGAAACTGTTTTTT,CASSLRQGAKLFF
15,NA,NA,TRBV7-2,TRBJ2-7,TGTGCCAGCAGGAGAAGTCCGGGGGACTCCTACGAGCAGTACTTC,CASRRSPGDSYEQYF
9,NA,NA,TRBV10-2,TRBJ2-7,TGCGCCAGCATAGTTGGGCAGTACTTC,CASIVGQYF
13,NA,many,TRBV7-2,TRBJ2-2,TGTGCCAGCAGCGCCAACTTTGCCGGGGAGCTGTTTTTT,CASSANFAGELFF
14,NA,once,TRBV7-3,TRBJ1-1,TGTGCCAGCAGCTTAAGCCAGGGGATCAATTTGGCTTTCTTT,CASSLSQGINLAFF
15,NA,NA,TRBV5-1,TRBJ1-1,TGCGCCAGCAGTCGGGACACAGGGATGAACACTGAAGCTTTCTTT,CASSRDTGMNTEAFF
17,TRBD2,many,TRBV11-1,TRBJ2-5,TGTGCCAGCAGCCGCGGACTAGCGGGAGAAATTGAAGAGACCCAGTACTTC,CASSRGLAGEIEETQYF
17,NA,NA,TRBV24-1,TRBJ2-7,TGTGCCACCAGTGACGCCTCCCAAGGTGATTTCGTGTACGAGCAGTACTTC,CATSDASQGDFVYEQYF
18,NA,NA,TRBV7-3,TRBJ2-2,TGTGCCAGCAGCTTAAGGTCCCCGGTGTGGGAGCTTTCCGGGGAGCTGTTTTTT,CASSLRSPVWELSGELFF
14,NA,NA,TRBV5-1,TRBJ1-1,TGCGCCAGCAGCTTGGCCGGAGAAGGCACTGAAGCTTTCTTT,CASSLAGEGTEAFF
13,NA,few,TRBV24-1,TRBJ2-7,TGTGCCACCAGTGAGCCAAGCTCCTACGAGCAGTACTTC,CATSEPSSYEQYF
12,NA,once,TRBV6-9,TRBJ2-7,TGTGCCAGCAGTCAGCAGGGTTACGAGCATTACTTC,CASSQQGYEHYF
14,NA,NA,TRBV10-3,TRBJ1-1,TGTGCCATCAATCCAACAGGTCAGAACACTGAAGCTTTCTTT,CAINPTGQNTEAFF
14,NA,NA,TRBV5-1,TRBJ1-1,TGCGCCAGCAGCCAAACCCTCCTTAACACTGAAGCTTTCTTT,CASSQTLLNTEAFF
16,TRBD1,NA,TRBV7-9,TRBJ1-4,TGTGCCAGCAGCTCGACAGGGGACAGGGACAATGAAAAACTGTTTTTT,CASSSTGDRDNEKLFF
14,TRBD2,NA,TRBV29-1,TRBJ2-7,TGCAGCGTCACCGGGACTAGCATAGTGTACGAGCAGTACTTC,CSVTGTSIVYEQYF
11,NA,NA,TRBV5-1,TRBJ2-7,TGCGCCAGCAGCTTGGGTCAGGGGCAGTACTTC,CASSLGQGQYF
11,NA,NA,TRBV5-1,TRBJ2-5,TGCGCCAGCATTTGGGGGGAGACCCAGTACTTC,CASIWGETQYF
15,NA,NA,TRBV28,TRBJ1-2,TGTGCCAGCAGTTCAGGGGTGCGCATCGCCTATGGCTACACCTTC,CASSSGVRIAYGYTF
16,TRBD2,NA,TRBV20-1,TRBJ2-7,TGCAGTGCTAGACTTTTCGGTGGGAGGGCCTCCTACGAGCAGTACTTC,CSARLFGGRASYEQYF
13,NA,NA,TRBV10-3,TRBJ1-2,TGTGCCAGCAGTGGGGGCAGGGCACGAGGCTACACCTTC,CASSGGRARGYTF
14,TRBD1,many,TRBV6-1,TRBJ1-1,TGTGCCAGCAGTGGCAGGGGGCACTGGACTGAAGCTTTCTTT,CASSGRGHWTEAFF
16,TRBD2,many,TRBV10-3,TRBJ2-2,TGTGCCATCAGTGAGTCGCGGGAGGAGAACACCGGGGAGCTGTTTTTT,CAISESREENTGELFF
15,TRBD1,many,TRBV20-1,TRBJ2-2,TGCAGTGCTAGAGAAGGGACAGGGGACACCGGGGAGCTGTTTTTT,CSAREGTGDTGELFF
13,TRBD1,NA,TRBV6-5,TRBJ1-5,TGTGCCAGCGGGGACAGCAGCAATCAGCCCCAGCATTTT,CASGDSSNQPQHF
14,NA,NA,TRBV7-8,TRBJ2-1,TGTGCCAGCAGCCAATCAGAGGACTACAATGAGCAGTTCTTC,CASSQSEDYNEQFF
12,NA,NA,TRBV25-1,TRBJ2-2,TGTGCCAGCAGTGATGCCCCCGGGGAGCTGTTTTTT,CASSDAPGELFF
14,TRBD1,NA,TRBV10-1,TRBJ2-7,TGCGCCAGCAGTGACGGGACAGGGCGCTACGAGCAGTACTTC,CASSDGTGRYEQYF
17,TRBD1,many,TRBV4-1,TRBJ1-5,TGCGCCAGCAGCCAAGGCAGGGGGAGTGCCAGGTATCAGCCCCAGCATTTT,CASSQGRGSARYQPQHF
14,NA,NA,TRBV10-3,TRBJ1-2,TGTGCCATCAGTGACCCTCGACAGGCCAAGCAGTACACCTTC,CAISDPRQAKQYTF
14,NA,many,TRBV12-3/TRBV12-4,TRBJ2-5,TGTGCCAGCAGTTTACTAGAGTTGTATGAGACCCAGTACTTC,CASSLLELYETQYF
14,NA,NA,TRBV27,TRBJ2-5,TGTGCCAGCAGCCGGTCCGGAGGGGTTGAGGCCCAGCACTTC,CASSRSGGVEAQHF
14,NA,NA,TRBV7-9,TRBJ1-1,TGTGCCAGCAGCAGCCAAGAATTTGGCACTGAAGCTTTCTTT,CASSSQEFGTEAFF
17,TRBD2,NA,TRBV13,TRBJ2-5,TGTGCCAGCAGCTCCCCAGGACTAGCGGGAGGAGGGGAGACCCAGTACTTC,CASSSPGLAGGGETQYF
13,NA,many,TRBV10-3,TRBJ2-5,TGTGCCATCACCCCTAGCCCATTGGAGACCCAGTACTTC,CAITPSPLETQYF
15,TRBD1,many,TRBV2,TRBJ1-3,TGTGCCAGCAGGCAGGACAGGGACCCTGGAAACACCATATATTTT,CASRQDRDPGNTIYF
15,NA,NA,TRBV9,TRBJ1-2,TGTGCCAGCAGCGTAGGTTCAGGGATGTTCTATGGCTACACCTTC,CASSVGSGMFYGYTF
13,NA,once,TRBV24-1,TRBJ2-5,TGTGCCACCAGACAGGGAAACCAAGAGACCCAGTACTTC,CATRQGNQETQYF
14,NA,NA,TRBV7-9,TRBJ1-4,TGTGCCAGCAGCTTTGACGGGGGCAATGAAAAACTGTTTTTT,CASSFDGGNEKLFF
15,TRBD1,once,TRBV7-9,TRBJ2-7,TGTGCCAGCAGCCCCACCGGGACAGGGGACAACGAGCAGTACTTC,CASSPTGTGDNEQYF
15,NA,many,TRBV5-1,TRBJ1-5,TGCGCCAGCAGCTTGGCGGGGGGGAACAATCAGCCCCAGCATTTT,CASSLAGGNNQPQHF
13,NA,once,TRBV10-3,TRBJ1-2,TGTGCCATCAAGGACGGTTGGGGATATGGCTACACCTTC,CAIKDGWGYGYTF
11,NA,NA,TRBV6-2/TRBV6-3,TRBJ2-5,TGTGCCAGCAGTTCTCGGGAGACCCAGTGCTTC,CASSSRETQCF
16,TRBD1,many,TRBV7-8,TRBJ2-2,TGTGCCAGCAGGTCTGGGACAGGGATGATTCTACGGGAGCTGTTTTTT,CASRSGTGMILRELFF